Here is one T cell receptor (beta chain) with its context. This clonotype was counted ten times or more. Which antigen it targets is not known. No quality values exist for individual bases; no much larger clone is one base distant. CDR1 and CDR2, per the germline V gene, are SQVTM and ANQGSEA. V is pared back by 2 bases and J by 1 base, with 8 bases lying between the germline termini. From its cysteine to its phenylalanine, the CDR3 spans 13 amino acids. CDR3 DNA only is kept here, 39 bases in frame from base 1. Ophthalmopathy patients were characterized by moderately to severely active disease, a Clinical Activity Score of at least 3, a NOSPECS grade of at least 4, and a disease duration under 3 months. Patients with other autoimmune diseases, uncontrolled infections, pregnancy or lactation were excluded. Diagnosis relied on clinical symptoms, serum thyroxine, TRAb, thyroid ultrasound and orbital computed tomography. Using Ficoll-Paque density gradient centrifugation, PBMCs were isolated from about 9.2 ml of fresh peripheral blood. Trizol reagent was used to extract the total RNA, and its quality was then checked on an Agilent 2100 Bioanalyzer.

For repertoire sequencing, TCR beta CDR3 regions were amplified from RNA transcripts. The first round of RT-PCR was done with HTBI primers and the Qiagen OneStep RT-PCR kit, and was followed by a second round of multiplex PCR, then size selection and purification. Libraries were sequenced paired-end with 100 bp reads on an Illumina HiSeq2000. The original methods were these. SOAPnuke was used for read processing, and reads with adapters, uncalled bases, a mean Phred below 15, or no exact constant-primer or identifier match were discarded. COPE v1.2.5 was used to merge high-quality paired reads. Each unique nucleotide sequence was treated as a clonotype, and MiTCR v1.1 was used to align the clonotypes to the IMGT TRB V, D and J references. Analysis was restricted to V-J combinations with a frequency above 0.0001, which covered 99.2% of repertoires. For each V-J combination, a TCR clonal expansion and chaos score was defined as the ratio of F50 clonal expansion to chaos observed in the TCRdist matrix. Welch's t-statistics and random forest were used to reduce the features to some 13 V-J combinations, which were then used as input to a naive Bayes classifier. Thyroid-blood repertoire similarity was quantified with the Morisita-Horn index. Through fastp at Q25 and MiXCR, TCRdb rebuilt clones from the public reads, retaining in-frame beta chains. Merged by CDR3 protein, the rows form single entries marked with the most common genes and DNA. These V and J calls originate from TCRdb's pipeline instead of the authors' own analysis. This sample gives under 350,000 distinct CDR3 sequences in total; 15% to 20% of them show up just once. The ten most abundant clones make up 9% to 15% of the sample.

The data originate from a study of Graves' ophthalmopathy and Graves' hyperthyroidism (dated by TCRdb to between 2017 and 2018). In terms of the full investigation: Peripheral blood was collected at initial diagnosis, prior to any treatment. To explore V-J signatures that distinguish ophthalmopathy from hyperthyroidism, a discovery set of under 110 patients was enrolled, made up of 43 with ophthalmopathy and fewer than 60 with stable hyperthyroidism. In 6 or 7 hyperthyroidism patients, T-cell repertoires of thyroid tissue and blood were compared. Following sample collection, hyperthyroidism patients were given methimazole at a starting dose of 30 mg daily, and ophthalmopathy patients were given high-dose intravenous methylprednisolone. An independent validation cohort was composed of some 19 hyperthyroidism patients and approximately 15 patients who later progressed from hyperthyroidism to ophthalmopathy. In total, 135 blood samples were TCR-sequenced: approximately 42 ophthalmopathy, some 80 hyperthyroidism and roughly 17 hyperthyroidism-to-ophthalmopathy patients. TCR beta repertoire signatures were used to distinguish Graves' ophthalmopathy from Graves' hyperthyroidism and to predict progression to ophthalmopathy.

The research as a whole found: In cross-validation, the 13-signature model distinguished ophthalmopathy from stable hyperthyroidism with less than 90% sensitivity and 81.08% specificity, while in the test set the corresponding values were 80% and 75%. In validation, the model predicted ophthalmopathy progression with less than 71% sensitivity and roughly 72% specificity; about a dozen predicted patients were CT-confirmed with GO in a median of roughly 6.8 months. Sample size was not statistically predetermined, and group allocation was not concealed from the investigators. Most of the expanded thyroid clonotypes with a frequency above 0.001 were also detected in blood, and it was suggested that the thyroid immune response may be reflected by blood repertoires.

The TCR was taken from an adult man with Graves' ophthalmopathy. The V and J segments used are TRBV29-1 and TRBJ2-5, and the D gene may be TRBD2, 5 bases matching. Sequenced: peripheral blood. The DNA sequence is TGCAGCGTTGAAATCGGGGTCCAAGAGACCCAGTACTTC. This sequence encodes CSVEIGVQETQYF.